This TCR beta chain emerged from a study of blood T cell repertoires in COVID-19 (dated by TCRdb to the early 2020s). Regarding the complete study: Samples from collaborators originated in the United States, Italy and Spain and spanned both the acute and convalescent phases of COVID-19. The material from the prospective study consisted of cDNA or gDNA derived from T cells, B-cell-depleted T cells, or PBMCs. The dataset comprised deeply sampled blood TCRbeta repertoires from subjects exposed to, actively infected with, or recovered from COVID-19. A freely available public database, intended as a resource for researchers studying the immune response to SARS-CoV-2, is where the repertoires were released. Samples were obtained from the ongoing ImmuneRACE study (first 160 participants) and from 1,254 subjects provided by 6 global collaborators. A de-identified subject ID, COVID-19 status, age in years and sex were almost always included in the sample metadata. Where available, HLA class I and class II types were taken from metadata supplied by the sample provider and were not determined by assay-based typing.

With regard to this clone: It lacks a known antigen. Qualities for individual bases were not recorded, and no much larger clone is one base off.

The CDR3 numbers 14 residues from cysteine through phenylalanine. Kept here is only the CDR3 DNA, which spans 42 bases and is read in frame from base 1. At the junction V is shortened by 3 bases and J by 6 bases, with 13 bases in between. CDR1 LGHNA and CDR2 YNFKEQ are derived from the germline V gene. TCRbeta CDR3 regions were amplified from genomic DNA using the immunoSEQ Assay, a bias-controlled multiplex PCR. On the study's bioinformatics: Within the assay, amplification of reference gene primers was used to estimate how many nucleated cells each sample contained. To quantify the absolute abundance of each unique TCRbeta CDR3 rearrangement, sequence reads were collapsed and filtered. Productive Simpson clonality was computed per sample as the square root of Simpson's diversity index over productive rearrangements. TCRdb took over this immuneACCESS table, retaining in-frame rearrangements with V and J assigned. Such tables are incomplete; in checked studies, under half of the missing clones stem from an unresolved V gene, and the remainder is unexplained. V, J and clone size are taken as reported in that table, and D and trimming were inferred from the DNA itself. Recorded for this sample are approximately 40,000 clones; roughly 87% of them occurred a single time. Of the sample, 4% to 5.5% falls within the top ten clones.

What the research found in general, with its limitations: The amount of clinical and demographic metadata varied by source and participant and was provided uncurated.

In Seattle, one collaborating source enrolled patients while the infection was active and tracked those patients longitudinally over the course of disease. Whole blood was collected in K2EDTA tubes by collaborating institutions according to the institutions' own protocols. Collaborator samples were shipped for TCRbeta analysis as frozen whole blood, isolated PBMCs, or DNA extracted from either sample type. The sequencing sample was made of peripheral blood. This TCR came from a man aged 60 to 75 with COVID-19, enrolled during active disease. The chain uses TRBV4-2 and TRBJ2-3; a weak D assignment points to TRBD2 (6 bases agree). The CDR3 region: CASSQGTGLDTQYF. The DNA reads TGTGCCAGCAGCCAGGGGACTGGGTTGGATACGCAGTATTTT.